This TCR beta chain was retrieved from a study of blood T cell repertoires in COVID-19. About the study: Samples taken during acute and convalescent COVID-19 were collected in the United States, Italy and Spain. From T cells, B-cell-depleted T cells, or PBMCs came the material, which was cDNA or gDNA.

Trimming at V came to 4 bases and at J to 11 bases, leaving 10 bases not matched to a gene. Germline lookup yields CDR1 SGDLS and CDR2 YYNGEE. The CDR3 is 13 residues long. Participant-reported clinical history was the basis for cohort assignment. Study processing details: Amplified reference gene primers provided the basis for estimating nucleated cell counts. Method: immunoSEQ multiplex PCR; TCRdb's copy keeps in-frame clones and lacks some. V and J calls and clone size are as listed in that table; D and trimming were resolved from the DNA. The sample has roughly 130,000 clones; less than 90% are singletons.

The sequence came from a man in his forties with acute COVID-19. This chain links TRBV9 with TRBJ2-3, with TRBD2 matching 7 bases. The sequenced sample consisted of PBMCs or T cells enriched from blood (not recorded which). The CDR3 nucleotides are TGTGCCAGCAGCTCACCAAGCGGGAATCGGCAGTATTTT. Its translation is CASSSPSGNRQYF. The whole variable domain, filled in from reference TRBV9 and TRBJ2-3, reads DSGVTQTPKHLITATGQRVTLRCSPRSGDLSVYWYQQSLDQGLQFLIQYYNGEERAKGNILERFSAQQFPDLHSELNLSSLELGDSALYFCASSSPSGNRQYFGPGTRLTVL.